This TCR beta chain was sequenced in a study of identical twins. Broader study findings: Within cord blood, abundant beta clonotypes carried fewer insertions, but memory repertoires showed no such trend.

As to this clonotype: What it recognizes is unknown.

A universal primer site was added by template switching, and unique molecular identifiers were carried by the cDNA. TCRdb independently ran MiXCR on the 5' RACE reads; one entry per CDR3 protein. The sample carries hundreds of thousands of distinct CDR3 sequences, 7% recorded once. Another study also made use of these data, one on yellow fever vaccine responses in identical twins.

The origin of this receptor is a woman aged 18 to 35 in good health. The specimen was memory (CD45RO+) T cells sorted from blood.

Written as DNA, the CDR3 is TGTGCCAGCAGCTTAGAGGAGGGACTAGCGGGCCAAGAGACCCAGTACTTC. Its translation is CASSLEEGLAGQETQYF. V is TRBV11-2 and J is TRBJ2-5, with 12 bases identical to TRBD2. The CDR3 has 17 amino acids. Germline V gene lookup returns CDR1 SGHAT and CDR2 FQNNGV. V shed 0 bases and J 1 base; nucleotides not matched to a gene: 3.